Listed below are T cell receptor beta chains from one sample, sequenced in a study of blood T cell repertoires in COVID-19. Data came from immunoSEQ multiplex PCR; TCRdb stores just in-frame clones and leaves some out. The data show some 65,000 clones, with approximately 84% seen just once and about 15% held by the top ten. The sample taken for sequencing was peripheral blood. The receptors come from a man in his forties with COVID-19, enrolled during active disease. The CDR3 runs from the conserved cysteine through the conserved F or W. The order of the fields is V gene, D gene, J gene, CDR3 protein, CDR3 DNA. D genes are given only for firm matches.

v_call: TRBV20-1; d_call: TRBD2; j_call: TRBJ2-7; cdr3_aa: CSASRRGDSYEQYF; cdr3_nt: TGCAGTGCTAGTCGGCGGGGGGACTCCTACGAGCAGTACTTC
v_call: TRBV7-8; d_call: TRBD1; j_call: TRBJ1-5; cdr3_aa: CASSQQGDSNQPQHF; cdr3_nt: TGTGCCAGCAGCCAACAGGGGGATAGCAATCAGCCCCAGCATTTT
v_call: TRBV6-5; d_call: NA; j_call: TRBJ2-2; cdr3_aa: CASSRGTGELFF; cdr3_nt: TGTGCCAGCAGCCGGGGCACCGGGGAGCTGTTTTTT
v_call: TRBV7-9; d_call: NA; j_call: TRBJ1-3; cdr3_aa: CASSLDRAGNTIYF; cdr3_nt: TGTGCCAGCAGCTTAGACAGGGCTGGAAACACCATATATTTT
v_call: TRBV7-2; d_call: TRBD2; j_call: TRBJ2-5; cdr3_aa: CASSSSGVSGETQYF; cdr3_nt: TGTGCCAGCAGCTCTAGCGGGGTGAGTGGAGAGACCCAGTACTTC
v_call: TRBV6-5; d_call: NA; j_call: TRBJ1-6; cdr3_aa: CASSQRLHQPLHF; cdr3_nt: TGTGCCAGCAGTCAAAGACTTCACCAACCCCTCCACTTT
v_call: TRBV30; d_call: NA; j_call: TRBJ2-5; cdr3_aa: CAWSTPEIQYF; cdr3_nt: TGTGCCTGGAGTACACCAGAAATCCAGTACTTC
v_call: TRBV6-5; d_call: TRBD1; j_call: TRBJ1-2; cdr3_aa: CASTVPGQGAGYTF; cdr3_nt: TGTGCCAGCACCGTCCCGGGACAGGGAGCCGGCTACACCTTC
v_call: TRBV2; d_call: NA; j_call: TRBJ2-2; cdr3_aa: CASSRDFSNTGELFF; cdr3_nt: TGTGCCAGCAGCCGGGACTTCTCGAACACCGGGGAGCTGTTTTTT
v_call: TRBV5-4; d_call: NA; j_call: TRBJ2-7; cdr3_aa: CASTHQDRESEQYF; cdr3_nt: TGTGCCAGCACCCACCAAGACAGAGAGTCCGAGCAGTACTTC
v_call: TRBV5-1; d_call: NA; j_call: TRBJ1-3; cdr3_aa: CASRPGYSGNTIYF; cdr3_nt: TGCGCCAGCAGGCCAGGGTACTCTGGAAACACCATATATTTT
v_call: TRBV6-5; d_call: NA; j_call: TRBJ2-3; cdr3_aa: CASSQNGFTDTQYF; cdr3_nt: TGTGCCAGCAGCCAAAACGGGTTCACAGATACGCAGTATTTT
v_call: TRBV2; d_call: TRBD1; j_call: TRBJ2-2; cdr3_aa: CASTGQGDGELFF; cdr3_nt: TGTGCCAGCACGGGACAGGGGGACGGGGAGCTGTTTTTT
v_call: TRBV7-6; d_call: TRBD2; j_call: TRBJ2-7; cdr3_aa: CASSLARGATTGDYEQYF; cdr3_nt: TGTGCCAGCAGCTTAGCGCGGGGGGCCACCACGGGAGACTACGAGCAGTACTTC
v_call: TRBV6-5; d_call: NA; j_call: TRBJ2-1; cdr3_aa: CASTGNNEQFF; cdr3_nt: TGTGCCAGCACAGGGAACAATGAGCAGTTCTTC
v_call: TRBV13; d_call: TRBD2; j_call: TRBJ2-7; cdr3_aa: CASSSSLAGGLDEQYF; cdr3_nt: TGTGCCAGCAGCTCCAGTCTAGCGGGGGGGCTGGACGAGCAGTACTTC